This T cell receptor beta chain stems from a study of low-dose radiotherapy and immunotherapy resistance in tumors. On the study more broadly: It was every two weeks, one day before radiation and immunotherapy, that intravenous cyclophosphamide 200 mg/m2 was given. Aspirin 300 mg was given orally each day for four cycles from cycle 1 day 1.

First-strand cDNA relied on TRAV- and TRBV-specific primers spanning alpha and beta chains. Both a constant-region primer and a V-primer adapter served to amplify TCRs across 20 to 25 PCR cycles. mRNA that had been isolated underwent amplification through in vitro transcription. MiXCR, run by TCRdb on the reads, gives a single entry per CDR3 protein. The sample lists some 57,000 distinct CDR3 sequences; under 30% were seen once. The sample's time point: after trial treatment. Treatment: LDRT plus nivolumab, ipilimumab, low-dose cyclophosphamide and aspirin (RACIN trial). Ten or more counts support this clonotype. V lost 7 bases, J lost 4 bases, and 14 bases lay in between. The CDR3 covers 13 residues. Germline CDR1 SNHLY, CDR2 FYNNEI.

The chain links TRBV2 to TRBJ2-7; either TRBD1 or TRBD2 may fit D (5 bases each). This sequence originates from a male donor with prostate cancer. The material sequenced was PBMCs, taken after low-dose radiotherapy plus immunotherapy. The CDR3 DNA is TGTGCCAGCACAGGGACCGGGAATTACGAGCAGTACTTC. This gives the protein CASTGTGNYEQYF.